Reported below is one TCR beta chain. In its sample, this clone was seen once. Its antigen target is currently unknown. Base quality data are lacking; no much larger clone is found one base away. The sample is drawn from a study of shared clonotypes between healthy human individuals (dated by TCRdb to between 2020 and 2021). As for the study more broadly: The cohort included a few men and a couple of women between 18 and 49 years of age. For each donor, CD4 naive and CD4 memory were each given three plates, CD8 naive was given two plates, and CD8 memory was given one plate. The study deeply sequenced blood TCR repertoires of several healthy adults to estimate repertoire size and the extent of clonotype sharing between individuals. To increase sequencing depth and limit assay-specific biases, TCR repertoire library preparation and sequencing were carried out by different laboratories using diverse techniques. Leukapheresis yielded between about 0.94 and 8.9 billion PBMCs per donor.

Using the deep immunoSEQ assay, multiplex PCR amplified TCR CDR3 regions from genomic DNA. Extracted genomic DNA from each cell subset was spread evenly across all wells of several immunoSEQ 96-well plates, with each plate serving as a replicate. For sorted subsets, each replicate PCR was loaded with roughly 200 ng genomic DNA, equivalent to roughly 30,000 T cell genomes. Purified libraries were quantified with a Qubit 3.0 fluorometer, sized on a Bioanalyzer 2100, and re-quantified with the KAPA Library Quantification kit. Every immunoSEQ 96-well plate was sequenced on a dedicated single-read 150-cycle Illumina NextSeq 550 flow cell. The published analysis was carried out like this. The immunoSEQ output contained only junctional sequences without quality scores, so filtering could not match that applied to full-length reads. To assign V/J genes and CDR3, sequences were annotated against IMGT germline references using PyIR, a Python wrapper for IgBLAST v1.9. Reads were removed for weak V/J assignments (E-value above 1e-6), missing CDR3, stop codons, out-of-frame junctions, or ambiguous translated residues. V3J clonotypes were defined by identical inferred V gene, J gene, and CDR3 amino acid sequence. Percentage overlap between repertoires was calculated by dividing the number of shared unique clonotypes by the size of the smaller repertoire. Three approaches were used to assess repertoire richness: RTK rarefaction, the Chao1 estimator, and Recon v2.1 estimates of unobserved clonotypes. For all TCRbeta clonotypes obtained by the gDNA method from a handful of donors, generation probabilities were computed with OLGA. The table comes from immuneACCESS by way of TCRdb, which keeps in-frame sequences with V and J called. Part of the clones is missing from these tables; in studies checked, under half for an unresolved V gene and the rest for unknown reasons. The DNA was the basis for D and trimming; V, J and clone size are from that table. The sample includes about 2.2 million clones, with approximately 94% observed a single time. Of the sample, 1.7% is held by the ten largest clones.

CD8 naive samples were obtained by positive selection for CCR7 among CD45RO-negative cells, yielding a CD45RA+CCR7+ population from which TemRA cells were excluded. Healthy HIV-negative adults with no recently reported acute infections or vaccinations were included as donors. Every donor was a Caucasian adult residing in Nashville, Tennessee, USA. Blood was obtained by leukapheresis, after which PBMCs were separated by Ficoll-Histopaque density gradient centrifugation and cryopreserved in liquid nitrogen vapor phase. Analytical flow cytometry was used to check the purity and quantity of each magnetically sorted T cell population. Genomic DNA was isolated from every sorted fraction and measured by UV absorbance on a Nanodrop 2000c. General conclusions and limits of the study: Even with the large sequencing depth, rarefaction of the sorted-subset datasets indicated that sequencing was incomplete. Sampling was restricted to blood, and TCR repertoires in tissues likely differ from the TCR repertoires found in blood. Naive subsets generally had larger estimated clonotype richness than memory subsets did. Sharing across several donors was observed for around 4.8% of naive CD4, 3% to 3.5% of naive CD8, over 2% of memory CD4, and less than 0.45% of memory CD8 clonotypes. Because the study included a small number of donors, the genetic and exposure-history diversity represented was limited. Pairwise subsampling indicated that sequencing depth was expected to affect the degree of clonotype sharing among donors. Higher generation probabilities were observed for clonotypes shared by all four sorted-subset donors than for non-shared clonotypes.

V is pruned by 6 bases and J by 5 bases, leaving 8 bases of the junction without a gene match. From the cysteine through the phenylalanine, the CDR3 covers 15 amino acids. Just CDR3 DNA is preserved here, 45 bases in frame from base 1. The germline V gene encodes CDR1 SGHVS and CDR2 FQNEAQ. This TCR derives from a young man in good health. Some clones in this sample may be carry-over from other donors' samples. Sequenced material: naive CD8+ T cells from PBMCs. The cell subset or site label, as the study defines it: CD45RA+CCR7+. This sequence uses TRBV7-8 and TRBJ1-4, with 8 central nucleotides matching TRBD1. The DNA sequence is given as TGTGCCAGCAGTCGAAAACAGGGGGAAAATGAAAAACTGTTTTTT. Translated, this is CASSRKQGENEKLFF.